This T cell receptor beta chain was found in a study of T cells in Graves' hyperthyroidism and ophthalmopathy. About the research overall: Peripheral blood sampling occurred at initial diagnosis, before any treatment.

Trimming took off 4 bases at V and 0 bases at J, with 13 bases between the two ends. The germline CDR1 and CDR2 sequences are MNHEY and SMNVEV (reference sequence). The CDR3 is 15 residues long. Amplified regions were TCR beta CDR3 sequences from RNA transcripts. Using the HTBI primer set, a first-round RT-PCR was run on the TCR CDR3. One entry per CDR3 protein, called by TCRdb with MiXCR from the multiplex PCR reads. The sample contains around 360,000 distinct CDR3 sequences, around 15% of which appear only once. This clonotype was seen many times. No antigen is known for it. Every diagnosis used clinical symptoms, serum thyroxine and TRAb, thyroid ultrasound and orbital computed tomography. The source of the PBMCs was less than 12 ml of fresh peripheral blood. Study-wide results and caveats: The majority of expanded thyroid clonotypes above 0.001 also appeared in blood.

The receptor's source is a woman aged 55 to 70 with Graves' ophthalmopathy. The chain carries TRBV27 and TRBJ2-7; D remains ambiguous. The sequenced material came from blood. This chain's CDR3 is CASSWLGKSSYEQYF. CDR3 in DNA: TGTGCCAGCAGTTGGTTGGGGAAGAGCTCCTACGAGCAGTACTTC.